The TCR beta chain under discussion was sequenced for a study of regulatory T cells in long-lasting Graves disease. Study-wide results and limits: Persistent disease was associated with favored TRBV28 usage and with favored use of TRBJ1-2 and TRBJ2-5. Lower TCR diversity was seen in persistent Graves' patients than in newly diagnosed ones.

This CDR3 is built from 13 residues. V trimming: 11 bases; J trimming: 9 bases; junction bases outside the gene matches: 12. Germline CDR1 is MRHNA and CDR2 is SNTAGT. With iRepertoire HTBI primers and Arm-PCR of CDR3 regions, TCR beta libraries were built. TCRdb independently ran MiXCR on the multiplex PCR reads; one entry per CDR3 protein. The table lists 400,000 to 500,000 distinct CDR3 sequences, about a sixth of them singletons, with about 25% in the top ten. This clonotype was recorded a few times. What it binds is not known. The time point denotes: newly diagnosed GD, antithyroid drugs for less than 3 months. Following extraction of RNA from PBMCs, that RNA was used to make the TCR library. These data were likewise used in another study, on T cells in Graves' hyperthyroidism and ophthalmopathy. That source adds: Newly diagnosed hyperthyroidism, duration under 2 months, in patients aged 18 to 65. A patient was excluded if there was uncontrolled infection, other autoimmune disease, pregnancy or lactation.

The chain is built from TRBV6-4 and TRBJ2-1; 8 nucleotides align to TRBD2. The source material was peripheral blood mononuclear cells (PBMCs), sampled at new diagnosis, from a patient treated with antithyroid drugs. The receptor comes from a woman between 18 and 29 years old with Graves disease. CDR3 in DNA: TGTGCCGGCTCCGGACTAGCATACGGTGAGCAGTTCTTC. This sequence encodes CAGSGLAYGEQFF.